The sequence of this TCR beta chain was determined in a study of graft-versus-host responses after intestinal transplantation (dated by TCRdb to the early 2020s). At the level of the whole study: The transplants that recipients got were multivisceral, liver-intestinal, or isolated intestinal. Of the roughly 24 intestinal transplant recipients enrolled in the cohort, one of whom was a retransplant, 3 patients without pretransplant specimens were excluded. All recipients received anti-thymocyte globulin induction followed by maintenance tacrolimus and steroids for roughly three years. Graft-versus-host and host-versus-graft alloreactive T cell clones were tracked in the graft, circulation and bone marrow after intestinal transplantation using bulk TCR-beta CDR3 sequencing. Alloreactive clones were identified by sequencing pre-transplant mixed lymphocyte reaction products and comparing them with unstimulated pre-transplant donor and recipient T cells. Rather than going through the commercial service, samples from three later patients were sequenced in-house on an Illumina MiSeq and processed with MiXCR. A peak of at least 4% donor T cells among recipient peripheral blood mononuclear cells was the definition used for donor T cell macrochimerism. Summary of the overall study and its limitations: High GvH to HvG T cell clonal ratios were observed in the allografts of patients with donor T cell macrochimerism. GvH clones were detected in recipient bone marrow, and some of these GvH clones were observed earlier in ileal mucosa or blood, consistent with an intestinal mucosal origin. Peak levels of circulating GvH clones were associated with declines in HvG clones early after transplant. The conclusions were limited by the relatively low number and heterogeneity of the intestinal transplant patients.

With respect to this clone: The clone's antigen remains unknown. No much larger clonotype is one base removed from it; base qualities were not supplied.

The library was prepared using the immunoSEQ multiplex PCR assay. In most patients, genomic DNA was isolated using the Qiagen DNeasy Blood and Tissue Kit and sent frozen to Adaptive Biotechnologies for TCR sequencing. High-throughput TCR-beta CDR3 sequencing of genomic DNA from most patients was performed by Adaptive Biotechnologies. As for the authors' bioinformatics: TCR sequencing data were retrieved from Adaptive's ImmunoSEQ software for about 17 patients, whereas a few other patients were processed with MiXCR and VDJtools. To correct CD4 versus CD8 sorting errors, sequences present in both subsets at a frequency ratio below 5:1 were removed. CDR3 nucleotide sequences shared between donor and recipient were removed because the origin of such sequences could not be assigned. Alloreactive clones required at least 2-fold expansion over unstimulated cells and minimum CFSE-low frequency of 0.002% (template counts) or 0.001% (read counts). A clone was considered mappable if detected in the sequenced pre-transplant spleen, lymph node, or MLR CFSE-low populations of the donor or recipient. Cumulative frequency of alloreactive clones was calculated as a percentage of all sequences weighted by copy number. This is the immuneACCESS table as TCRdb keeps it, with only in-frame sequences that have V and J called. A part of the clones is gone; compared with another copy, unresolved V genes explain less than half, and the rest is unexplained. The V and J calls and clone size were taken over from that table, and D and trimming were inferred from the DNA. The sample yields 95,000 to 110,000 clones; roughly 87% were counted once. The top ten clones comprise about 0.73% of the sample.

The sample's time point label, decoded: cells obtained before transplantation from donor or recipient. CD3+CD4+ and CD3+CD8+ populations were FACS-sorted from unstimulated pre-transplant donor and recipient cells taken from spleen or lymph nodes. The sample consisted of unstimulated CD4+ T cells sorted from spleen or lymph node cells, taken before transplant. This receptor was taken from a human donor who was the organ donor for an intestinal transplant.

CDR3 loop: CASSLGTAYEQYF. The DNA sequence follows: TGTGCCAGCAGCCTCGGGACAGCGTACGAGCAGTACTTC. The chain joins TRBV7-8 to TRBJ2-7, and TRBD1 aligns with 7 junction nucleotides. From V the trimming removes 5 bases and from J it removes 4 bases, while the gene matches leave 5 bases of the junction unaccounted for. Sequences SGHVS (CDR1) and FQNEAQ (CDR2) are obtained from the germline V gene. Counted from cysteine to phenylalanine, this CDR3 has 13 amino acids. Just the 39-base CDR3 DNA is kept, in frame starting at base 1.